The 10 T cell receptor beta chains listed next were all sequenced from one sample in a study of cytomegalovirus exposure and HLA in healthy donors. The PCR used 60 Vbeta and 13 Jbeta primers. Libraries were prepared by immunoSEQ multiplex PCR; TCRdb keeps only in-frame clonotypes and omits some of them. Altogether around 68,000 clones are present, about 68% being singletons, with the ten largest covering about 7.1%. The specimen sequenced was PBMCs. The receptors come from a woman aged 25 to 39 in good health and CMV-seropositive.

The chain carries TRBV5-1 and TRBJ2-7, with 8 nucleotides matching TRBD1. The germline CDR1 and CDR2 sequences are SGHRS and YFSETQ. The CDR3 runs to 16 residues. V gave up 4 bases and J gave up 0 bases; unmatched junction bases: 9. This CDR3 is CASSLDGQGPSYEQYF. Here the CDR3 DNA reads TGCGCCAGCAGCCTAGACGGACAGGGACCCTCCTACGAGCAGTACTTC.

This chain connects TRBV5-5 to TRBJ2-7, with D possibly being TRBD2 (5 bases). The V end lost 6 bases, the J end lost 3 bases, and 28 bases lay between the germline ends. CDR3 size: 18 residues. The germline gives CDR1 SGHKS, CDR2 YYEKEE (reference sequence). CDR3 bases: TGTGCCAGCACCCATTCAAAGGGTTGGCGGGCTGGATACTACGAGCAGTACTTC. It translates to CASTHSKGWRAGYYEQYF.

The chain is built from TRBV29-1 and TRBJ2-7; 9 bases agree with TRBD2. Unmatched junction bases numbered 9, after V lost 6 bases and J lost 3 bases. The CDR3 runs 14 residues. Germline lookup yields CDR1 SQVTM and CDR2 ANQGSEA. Written as DNA, the CDR3 is TGCAGCGTGAGGACTAGCGTTCCACACTACGAGCAGTACTTC. It specifies CSVRTSVPHYEQYF.

This chain joins TRBV7-3 and TRBJ2-5, with 9 bases aligning to TRBD1. V trimming: 4 bases; J trimming: 3 bases; junction bases outside the gene matches: 6. The CDR3 sequence is 15 residues long. Germline assignment: CDR1 SGHTA and CDR2 FQGTGA. The CDR3 DNA is TGTGCCAGCAGCTCGTCCGGGACAGGGAAAGAGACCCAGTACTTC. Protein: CASSSSGTGKETQYF.

The CDR3 bases are TGCGCCAGCAGCCTGGGACTAGCGGGAAGGGAGACCCAGTACTTC. Protein: CASSLGLAGRETQYF. This chain uses TRBV5-1 with TRBJ2-5, with 13 bases identical to TRBD2. The germline V gene has CDR1 SGHRS and CDR2 YFSETQ. V shed 4 bases, J shed 5 bases, and the junction held 5 bases outside the gene matches. This CDR3 has 15 amino acids.

This chain connects TRBV6-5 to TRBJ2-2; TRBD1 might be the D (6 bases). The germline V gene has CDR1 MNHEY and CDR2 SVGAGI. Between the trimmed V and J ends, which lost 4 bases and 7 bases, there was a span of 10 bases. The CDR3 runs 13 residues. The CDR3 spells CASSLQGGGELFF. In nucleotides, the CDR3 is TGTGCCAGCAGTTTACAGGGCGGCGGGGAGCTGTTTTTT.

CDR3 DNA: TGTGCCAGCAGCCCTTTTGTACAGAACTATGGCTACACCTTC. Protein product: CASSPFVQNYGYTF. This rearrangement joins TRBV11-2 to TRBJ1-2; D is ambiguous. This CDR3 is 14 amino acids long. Germline V lookup: CDR1 SGHAT, CDR2 FQNNGV. V was shortened by 5 bases and J by 2 bases, with 12 bases between the two germline ends.

This chain joins TRBV28 and TRBJ1-1, with D possibly matching TRBD1 (6 bases). The CDR3 totals 12 residues. Germline CDR1 and CDR2: MDHEN and SYDVKM. V lost 5 bases, J lost 6 bases, and 10 bases lay in between. The DNA for the CDR3 is TGTGCCAGCAGTCTAACAGGGCCTGAAGCTTTCTTT. Translated: CASSLTGPEAFF.

V and J are TRBV4-3 and TRBJ2-7; the D gene is possibly TRBD2 (6 bases). In germline, CDR1 is LGHNA, CDR2 YSLEER. The CDR3 has 14 amino acids. Trimming took 1 base from V and 4 from J, leaving 11 bases between them. The CDR3 is CASSQVRESYEQYF. CDR3 coding DNA: TGCGCCAGCAGCCAAGTCCGGGAGAGTTACGAGCAGTACTTC.

The V call is TRBV2, the J call TRBJ1-2, with unresolved D. The CDR3 contains 12 residues. Germline V gene lookup returns CDR1 SNHLY and CDR2 FYNNEI. V was trimmed by 8 bases and J by 4 bases, leaving 11 bases between them. CDR3 sequence reads: CASGLEGYGYTF. CDR3 sequence (DNA): TGTGCCAGCGGACTCGAGGGCTATGGCTACACCTTC.